This T cell receptor beta chain is from a study of T cells in Graves' hyperthyroidism and ophthalmopathy. A few counts support this clonotype. As yet, its antigen is unknown. The CDR3 regions of TCR beta were amplified from RNA transcripts. The study used the HTBI primer set for a first-round RT-PCR of the TCR CDR3. TCRdb redid the calling of the multiplex PCR reads with MiXCR, one entry per CDR3 protein. The sample has around 400,000 distinct CDR3 sequences, 13% to 15% seen once. General study findings and limits: A median around 6.8 months before onset, the model predicted ophthalmopathy.

The material sequenced was blood. This sequence originates from a woman in her sixties with Graves' ophthalmopathy.

As DNA, the CDR3 is TGTGCCAGCAGTTTAAGTCTAGCGGGAGGTAATGAGCAGTTCTTC. This codes for CASSLSLAGGNEQFF. The chain uses TRBV12-3 or TRBV12-4 and TRBJ2-1, with 11 positions matching TRBD2. The CDR3 is 15 amino acids. The ends lost 2 bases at V and 7 bases at J; junction bases unmatched: 4.